This TCR beta chain was sequenced for a study of blood T cells in healthy people across ages. The study, taken as a whole, reports: Donor CMV status was unknown, possibly confounding expanded clonotype changes. More naive CD4+ cells and higher diversity were found in long-lived than in aged donors. Strong correlation was found linking TCR beta diversity to naive T cell percentage. It was held that diversity estimates obtained from one million T cells represented underestimates.

A second PCR of roughly 7 to 11 cycles used a sample-barcoded 5' primer and a J-beta primer mix. Each CDR3 protein is one row after TCRdb ran MiXCR on the 5' RACE reads. Counted here are approximately 1,000,000 distinct CDR3 sequences, around two fifths occurring once; the ten biggest clones make up over 10%. For this clonotype: As yet, its antigen is unknown.

Trimming cost V 3 bases and J 3 bases, with 11 bases left between them. Germline CDR1 reads MDHEN; CDR2 reads SYDVKM. CDR3 length: 15 amino acids. The J gene is TRBJ2-2, the V gene TRBV28; a weak D match, TRBD2 (6 bases). Sequenced: blood. The TCR comes from a man aged 18 to 30 in good health. CDR3 sequence reads: CASSLSRGYTGELFF. The CDR3 DNA follows: TGTGCCAGCAGTTTGAGCCGGGGGTACACCGGGGAGCTGTTTTTT.